The next 8 T cell receptor beta chains were all read from a single sample in a study of T cell clonality in common variable immunodeficiency (dated by TCRdb to the mid-2010s). Library preparation employed the immunoSEQ multiplex PCR assay. In its TCRdb copy, this immuneACCESS table keeps in-frame sequences only and misses some clones. Where compared with another copy, unresolved V genes explain less than half of these, and the others have no known cause. This sample was tabulated with about 43,000 clones, among which there are no singletons. 2% to 2.5% of the sample is held by the ten biggest clonotypes. The sample taken for sequencing was peripheral blood mononuclear cells. Receptor source: a person between 18 and 75 years old in good health.

A remark on this clone: The read stops 3 residues short of the end of the CDR3; the missing end is completed from the germline J gene. The V and J genes are TRBV20-1 and TRBJ2-3; D is possibly TRBD2 (7 bases). CDR1 is DFQATT and CDR2 is SNEGSKA in the germline V gene (reference sequence). CDR3 length: 18 amino acids. The CDR3 is CSAREGRDRGGLQETQYF. CDR3 DNA (partial): TGCAGTGCTAGAGAGGGAAGGGATAGGGGGGGGCTCCAAGAGACG.

This clone was detected many times. The DNA ends 3 residues before the CDR3 does, and the rest of the CDR3 is filled in from the germline J gene. V gene TRBV19 combines with J gene TRBJ1-2; possibly TRBD1 for D (6 bases). The germline gives CDR1 LNHDA, CDR2 SQIVND (reference sequence). Trimming stripped 0 bases from V and 5 bases from J, with 13 bases between. The length of the CDR3 is 15 residues. The DNA read from the CDR3 is TGTGCCAGTAGTATAGAGTTACAGGGACCGTATGGC. Protein: CASSIELQGPYG. The full CDR3 protein is CASSIELQGPYGYTF.

This clone occurred many times. The read comes to an end 3 residues before the CDR3 does, leaving the germline J gene to fill in the end. This rearrangement joins TRBV5-1 to TRBJ2-3; 9 bases are a match to TRBD2. From germline, CDR1 is SGHRS and CDR2 YFSETQ. This CDR3 spans 15 amino acids. The V segment lost 10 bases and the J segment 1 base; nucleotides outside the gene matches: 10. The DNA read from the CDR3 is TGCGCCTCCTTAGCGGGGGCCCTTGGCACAGATACG. Amino acids: CASLAGALGTDT. The complete CDR3 sequence is CASLAGALGTDTQYF.

This clone was counted at least ten times. CDR3: CASSLDQGGMGEAFF. CDR3 DNA, as far as it was read: TGTGCCAGCAGCTTAGATCAAGGGGGTATGGGTGAA. The chain recombines TRBV11-2 with TRBJ1-1; perhaps TRBD1 as D (6 bases). The sequence runs out 3 residues before the end of the CDR3; the remainder is reconstructed from the germline J gene. Germline V gene lookup returns CDR1 SGHAT and CDR2 FQNNGV. V lost 0 bases and J 7 bases, leaving 15 bases between the germline ends. The length of the CDR3 is 15 residues.

In its sample, this clone was seen many times. The read terminates 3 residues before the CDR3 end, so the remaining end is supplied by the germline J gene. The chain employs TRBV5-4 and TRBJ2-3; D gene uncertain. The V and J ends lost 0 bases and 3 bases respectively, with 5 bases between them. From germline, CDR1 is SGHNT and CDR2 YYREEE (reference sequence). The CDR3 is 13 amino acids. CDR3 DNA, as far as it was read: TGTGCCAGCAGCTTGGACTTTACAGATACG. Residues: CASSLDFTDT. Given in full, the CDR3 is CASSLDFTDTQYF.

In its sample, this clone was seen many times. The read falls 3 residues short of the CDR3 end, and the missing part is taken from the germline J gene. V is TRBV4-1 and J is TRBJ2-7; 9 bases fit TRBD1. Trimming took 5 bases from V and 6 from J; bases not matched to a gene: 11. There are 15 residues in the CDR3. The germline gives CDR1 MGHRA, CDR2 YSYEKL. CDR3 DNA, as far as it was read: TGCGCCAGCAGCGCGTCCGGGACAGGGAGGGGCGAG. It encodes CASSASGTGRGE. The whole CDR3 region reads CASSASGTGRGEQYF.

Details on this clone: The observed sequence ends 3 residues before the CDR3 terminus, with the missing tail filled in from the germline J gene. V gene TRBV5-1 combines with J gene TRBJ2-1; 9 bases fit TRBD2. The germline CDR1 and CDR2 sequences are SGHRS and YFSETQ. This CDR3 has 16 amino acids. With 3 bases clipped from V and 2 bases from J, the junction kept 6 bases outside the gene matches. The sequenced CDR3 bases are TGCGCCAGCAGCTCCTCAGGCGGGGGGGCCTACAATGAG. Amino acid sequence: CASSSSGGGAYNE. The entire CDR3 protein reads CASSSSGGGAYNEQFF. Filled out from reference TRBV5-1 and TRBJ2-1, the complete variable domain reads KAGVTQTPRYLIKTRGQQVTLSCSPISGHRSVSWYQQTPGQGLQFLFEYFSETQRNKGNFPGRFSGRQFSNSRSEMNVSTLELGDSALYLCASSSSGGGAYNEQFFGPGTRLTVL.

This clone was counted between two and nine times. In the same sample, other DNA sequences code for this CDR3. CDR3 sequence reads: CASNRFGDRAGNTIYF. The covered CDR3 bases are TGTGCCAGTAATCGGTTTGGGGACAGGGCTGGAAACACC. This chain uses TRBV19 with TRBJ1-3, with 9 positions matching TRBD1. Coverage ceases 3 residues before the CDR3 finishes, and the germline J gene fills in the end. Trimming took 7 bases from V and 2 from J; bases not matched to a gene: 9. This CDR3 region has 16 residues. Germline V lookup: CDR1 LNHDA, CDR2 SQIVND (reference sequence).